A single T cell receptor beta chain is shown here with its context. Antigen specificity is unknown. This record comes from a study of T-cell reconstitution after alpha-beta-depleted transplantation in children. Study observations and caveats: The main origin of T-cell counts and diversity one year after transplant was newly produced T cells.

Unique molecular identifiers were incorporated into the prepared TCRbeta library. Each CDR3 protein is one row after TCRdb ran MiXCR on the PCR reads. The repertoire consists of about 590,000 distinct CDR3 sequences, with about an eighth occurring once and the leading ten covering about 2.2%. CDR3 length equals 18 residues. The junction had 15 bases not matched to a gene; V was cut back by 1 base and J by 7 bases. CDR1 and CDR2 from the germline V gene are SQVTM and ANQGSEA. This chain joins TRBV29-1 and TRBJ2-1; 11 bases line up with TRBD1. This receptor was obtained from a male patient younger than 18 who had a stem cell transplant for acute myeloid leukemia, so the T cells may come from the graft donor. Sequencing was performed on PBMCs, mostly from graft donor cells, taken 360 days after TCRalphabeta/CD19-depleted stem cell transplant. CDR3 protein: CSVEGSNGGTGGYNEQFF. Here the CDR3 DNA reads TGCAGCGTTGAAGGCTCTAATGGTGGGACAGGGGGTTATAATGAGCAGTTCTTC.